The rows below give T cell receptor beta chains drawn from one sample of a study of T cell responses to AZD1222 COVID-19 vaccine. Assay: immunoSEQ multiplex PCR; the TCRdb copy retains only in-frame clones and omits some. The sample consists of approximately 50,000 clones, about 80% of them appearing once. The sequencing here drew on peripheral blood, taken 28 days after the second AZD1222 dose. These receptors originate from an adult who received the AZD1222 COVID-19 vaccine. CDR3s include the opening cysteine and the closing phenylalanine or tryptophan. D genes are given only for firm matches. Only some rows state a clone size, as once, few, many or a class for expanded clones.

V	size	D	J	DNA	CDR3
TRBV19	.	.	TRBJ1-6	TGTGCCAGTAGTATATCGAGCTCCTATAATTCACCCCTCCACTTT	CASSISSSYNSPLHF
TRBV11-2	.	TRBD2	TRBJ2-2	TGTGCCAGCAGCTTACTGGGCGGGAGGGCCTTCAAGGAGCTGTTTTTT	CASSLLGGRAFKELFF
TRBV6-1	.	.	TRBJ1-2	TGTGCCAGCAGTGAATTGAGGGAGTCTTATGGCTACACCTTC	CASSELRESYGYTF
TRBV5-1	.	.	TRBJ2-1	TGCGCCAGCAGCTGGGGGGCAGGGGCCTACAATGAGCAGTTCTTC	CASSWGAGAYNEQFF
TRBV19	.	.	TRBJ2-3	TGTGCCAGTAGTATAGTTCGGGAGAGGTCCACAGATACGCAGTATTTT	CASSIVRERSTDTQYF
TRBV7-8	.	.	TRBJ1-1	TGTGCCAGCAGCTTATTAACGAACACTGAAGCTTTCTTT	CASSLLTNTEAFF
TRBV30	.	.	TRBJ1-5	TGTGCCTGGAGTGTGGCGGGAGGTCAGCCCCAGCATTTT	CAWSVAGGQPQHF
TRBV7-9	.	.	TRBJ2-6	TGTGCCAGCAGCTCGGGACCTTCAATCGACCGTAGGAGGGCCAACGTCCTGACTTTC	CASSSGPSIDRRRANVLTF
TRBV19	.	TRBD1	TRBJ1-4	TGTGCCAGTACATCGGACAGGGATAATGAAAAACTGTTTTTT	CASTSDRDNEKLFF
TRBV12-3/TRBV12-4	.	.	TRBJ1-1	TGTGCCAGCACCCTCGACAGATCAGAAGCTTTCTTT	CASTLDRSEAFF
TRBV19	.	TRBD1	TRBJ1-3	TGTGCCAGTACCACAGGGGGCTCCTCTGGAAACACCATATATTTT	CASTTGGSSGNTIYF
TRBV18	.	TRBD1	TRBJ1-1	TGTGCCAGCTCACCCCCGGGACAGGGGGCCGGCACTGAAGCTTTCTTT	CASSPPGQGAGTEAFF
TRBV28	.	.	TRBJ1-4	TGTGCCAGCAGTTTCGGGGCAACTAATGAAAAACTGTTTTTT	CASSFGATNEKLFF
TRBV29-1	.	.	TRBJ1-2	TGCAGCGTTACGGACGGATTCTATGGCTACACCTTC	CSVTDGFYGYTF
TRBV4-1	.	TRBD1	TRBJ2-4	TGCGCCAGCAGCCGCGGAGAGGCAGGGGGCGCGGAGGGCCGCAAAAACATTCAGTACTTC	CASSRGEAGGAEGRKNIQYF
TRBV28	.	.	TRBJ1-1	TGTGCCAGCAGTTCTATGATGGGGAGGAGAACTGAAGCTTTCTTT	CASSSMMGRRTEAFF
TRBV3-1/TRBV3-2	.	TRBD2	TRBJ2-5	TGTGCCAGCAGCCAAGGACTAGCGGGGCAAGAGACCCAGTACTTC	CASSQGLAGQETQYF
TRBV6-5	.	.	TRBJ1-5	TGTGCCAGCAAAGTTCCCGGGACGAACCAGCCCCAGCATTTT	CASKVPGTNQPQHF
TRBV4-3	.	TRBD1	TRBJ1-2	TGCGCCAGCAGCCACTCCATCAGGACAGGGAACTATGGCTACACCTTC	CASSHSIRTGNYGYTF
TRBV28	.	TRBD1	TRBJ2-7	TGTGCCAGCACCCCACAGGGGCAACCACCCTACGAGCAGTACTTC	CASTPQGQPPYEQYF
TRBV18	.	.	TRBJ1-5	TGTGCCAGCTCATCTATGGGGGATCAGCCCCAGCATTTT	CASSSMGDQPQHF
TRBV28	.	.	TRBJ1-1	TGTGCCAGCAGGACCCAGGAGGACACTGAAGCTTTCTTT	CASRTQEDTEAFF
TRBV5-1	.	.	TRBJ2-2	TGCGCCAGCAGCCCTACAGGAGGCACCGGGGAGCTGTTTTTT	CASSPTGGTGELFF
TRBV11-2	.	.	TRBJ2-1	TGTGCCAGCAGCTTAGACACACGGGGGGAGCAGTTCTTC	CASSLDTRGEQFF
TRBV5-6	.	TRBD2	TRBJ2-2	TGTGCCAGCAGCTTGCTGGGACTAGCGGCCACCGGGGAGCTGTTTTTT	CASSLLGLAATGELFF
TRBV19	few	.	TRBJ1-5	TGTGCCAGTAGTATAGATGACTTCCCCGGGTACAATCAGCCCCAGCATTTT	CASSIDDFPGYNQPQHF
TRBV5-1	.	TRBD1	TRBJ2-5	TGCGCCAGCAGCTTCAAGACAGGGAGTGCAGAGACCCAGTACTTC	CASSFKTGSAETQYF
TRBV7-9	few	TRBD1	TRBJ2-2	TGTGCCAGCAGCGCCCGGACAGGGGTTAGACCCGAGAACACCGGGGAGCTGTTTTTT	CASSARTGVRPENTGELFF
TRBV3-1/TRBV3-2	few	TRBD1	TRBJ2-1	TGTGCCAGCAGGATGAGCCGGGACAGTAGTGCATACAATGAGCAGTTCTTC	CASRMSRDSSAYNEQFF
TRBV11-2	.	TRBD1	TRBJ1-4	TGTGCCAGCGGTAAAGGCCAGGGGGGCGAAAAACTGTTTTTT	CASGKGQGGEKLFF
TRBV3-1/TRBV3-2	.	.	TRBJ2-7	TGTGCCAGCAGCCAGGGAGTGGGGGAGCAGTACTTC	CASSQGVGEQYF
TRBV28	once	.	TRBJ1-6	TGTGCCAGCAGCCTCGGGGGGGGACGGTCCTATAATTCACCCCTCCACTTT	CASSLGGGRSYNSPLHF
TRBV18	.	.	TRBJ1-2	TGTGCCAGCTCACCACTCATCGACCATGGCTACACCTTC	CASSPLIDHGYTF
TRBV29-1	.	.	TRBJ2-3	TGCAGCGTTAGGGACGGAGATACGCAGTATTTT	CSVRDGDTQYF
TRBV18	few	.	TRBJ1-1	TGTGCCAGCTACCCAGAAGGGGACACTGAAGCTTTCTTT	CASYPEGDTEAFF
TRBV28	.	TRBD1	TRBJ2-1	TGTGCCAGCAGTTTTCAGGGGGTGGTTCTTGAGCAGTTCTTC	CASSFQGVVLEQFF
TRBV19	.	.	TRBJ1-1	TGTGCCAGTAGGTATAAAGGGGGTAACACTGAAGCTTTCTTT	CASRYKGGNTEAFF
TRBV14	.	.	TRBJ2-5	TGTGCCAGCAGCCCTGGAGGGGCTAATCAAGAGACCCAGTACTTC	CASSPGGANQETQYF
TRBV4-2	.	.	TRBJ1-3	TGTGCCAGCAGCCAAACCCAGCGAAGCTCTGGAAACACCATATATTTT	CASSQTQRSSGNTIYF
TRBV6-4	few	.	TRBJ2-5	TGTGCCAGCAGCGTAGAAGCTGGGGGTAAAGAGACCCAGTACTTC	CASSVEAGGKETQYF
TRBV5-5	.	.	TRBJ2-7	TGTGCCAGCAGCTCCCCATATGGTCAGCACGAGCAGTACTTC	CASSSPYGQHEQYF
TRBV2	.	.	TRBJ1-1	TGTGCCAGCAGTGAAACGGGTTTCGTTAACACTGAAGCTTTCTTT	CASSETGFVNTEAFF
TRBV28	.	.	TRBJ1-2	TGTGCCAGCAGGGAAGGATCGTTGGGTAACTATGGCTACACCTTC	CASREGSLGNYGYTF
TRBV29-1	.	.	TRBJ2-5	TGCAGCGTTGGCACAGGGTCGGGTGGCCAAGAGACCCAGTACTTC	CSVGTGSGGQETQYF
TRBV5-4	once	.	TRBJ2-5	TGTGCCAGCGGGGAAGAGACCCAGTACTTC	CASGEETQYF
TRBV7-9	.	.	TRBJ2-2	TGTGCCAGCAGCGTCCAGGGGGGATACACCGGGGAGCTGTTTTTT	CASSVQGGYTGELFF
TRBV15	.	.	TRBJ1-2	TGTGCCACCAGCAGAGATCTGATTATGAGTGATGGCTACACCTTC	CATSRDLIMSDGYTF
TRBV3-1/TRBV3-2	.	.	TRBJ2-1	TGTGCCAGCAGCCATCTTTCCGCCTACAATGAGCAGTTCTTC	CASSHLSAYNEQFF
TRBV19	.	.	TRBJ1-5	TGTGCCAGTAGTACACAGGGACGACAGCCCCAGCATTTT	CASSTQGRQPQHF
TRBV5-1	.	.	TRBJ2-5	TGCGCCAGCAGTGGATCAAAAGAGACCCAGTACTTC	CASSGSKETQYF
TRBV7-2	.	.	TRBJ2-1	TGTGCCAGCAGCTTCAGCGTTGCCATCAATGAGCAGTTCTTC	CASSFSVAINEQFF
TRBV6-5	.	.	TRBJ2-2	TGTGCCAGCAGTCGGGCCACTTTGAACACCGGGGAGCTGTTTTTT	CASSRATLNTGELFF
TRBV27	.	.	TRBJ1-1	TGTGCCAGCAGTTTATCTGGGGGGCTGACTGAAGCTTTCTTT	CASSLSGGLTEAFF